This T cell receptor beta chain was retrieved from a study of OX40 agonist ivuxolimab in advanced cancers. Overall study results and limits: CD4+ and CD8+ blood T cells expanded clonally by week 6 at 0.1 to 3.0 mg/kg. Relative to CD4+ cells, CD8+ T cells on average had more expanded clones.

Sequencing used immunoSEQ multiplex PCR; TCRdb keeps in-frame clones, though not all of them. The table has tens of thousands of clones, over 60% seen once. This CDR3 has 13 amino acids. Per the germline V gene, CDR1 is SGHDT and CDR2 is YYEEEE. Trimming pared 0 bases from V and 6 bases from J, leaving 7 bases between. As regards this clone: Antigen unknown.

The sample in question was CD4+ or CD8+ T cells sorted from blood, obtained in a trial of the OX40 agonist ivuxolimab. The rearrangement uses TRBV5-6 and TRBJ1-5, with D unclear. The clonotype comes from an adult with an advanced solid tumor such as melanoma, head and neck, liver or kidney cancer. This CDR3 is CASSLAGFQPQHF. CDR3 in DNA: TGTGCCAGCAGCTTGGCTGGGTTTCAGCCCCAGCATTTT.